This T cell receptor (beta chain) was captured by sequencing in a study of long-term antiretroviral therapy in people with HIV. V was shortened by 5 bases and J by 2 bases, with 10 bases between the two germline ends. CDR1 is SGHAT, CDR2 FQNNGV, per germline. The CDR3 spans 13 residues. Run at survey level, the immunoSEQ assay was version v3.0. Measured with immunoSEQ multiplex PCR; TCRdb has only the in-frame clones, and not every one. The sample lists 25,000 to 30,000 clones, roughly 89% occurring once. The source of this sequence is a man aged 18 to 30 with HIV. The source was unsorted PBMCs, collected 0.4 years after starting antiretroviral therapy. The chain joins TRBV11-2 to TRBJ2-7, with D unclear. CDR3: CASSLVGAYEQYF. In nucleotides, the CDR3 is TGTGCCAGCAGCCTCGTAGGAGCCTACGAGCAGTACTTC.